The present TCR beta chain was sequenced within a study of Graves' ophthalmopathy and Graves' hyperthyroidism. Germline V gene sequence: CDR1 SEHNR, CDR2 FQNEAQ (reference sequence). This CDR3 is built from 13 residues. V gave up 7 bases and J gave up 5 bases, with 15 bases separating them. Amplification of TCR beta CDR3 regions used RNA transcripts. After a first-round RT-PCR with HTBI primers, a second-round multiplex PCR was run. TCRdb reprocessed the multiplex PCR reads with MiXCR, giving one entry per CDR3 protein. The table lists roughly 160,000 distinct CDR3 sequences, 39% of them singletons. Physicians reached a diagnosis by relying on clinical symptoms, serum thyroxine, TRAb, thyroid ultrasound and orbital computed tomography. Fresh peripheral blood (approximately 9.2 ml) yielded the PBMCs.

This TCR derives from a man younger than 40 with Graves' ophthalmopathy. This chain uses TRBV7-9 with TRBJ2-7; perhaps TRBD1 as D (5 bases). The sequenced sample consisted of peripheral blood. CDR3 loop: CASNFQGLDEQYF. As DNA, the CDR3 is TGTGCCAGCAACTTTCAGGGTCTGGACGAGCAGTACTTC.